This section outlines one TCR beta chain sequence together with its context. The antigen remains undetermined. With 60 Vbeta and 13 Jbeta primers, the PCR was carried out. Clones were read by immunoSEQ multiplex PCR, and TCRdb kept only the in-frame ones, dropping some. The sample holds around 150,000 clones, roughly 77% seen once. The data belong to a study of cytomegalovirus exposure and HLA in healthy donors. On the study more broadly: The Caucasian-associated ancestry cluster contained around four fifths of the approximately 400 genotyped donors. Study results and caveats: After further analysis at a later stage, 16,951 TCR beta sequences were associated with HLA alleles at 0.05 false discovery rate.

The CDR3 spans 16 residues. Germline V lookup: CDR1 SGHRS, CDR2 YFSETQ. The V gene lost 0 bases and the J gene lost 3 bases, with 13 bases spanning the gap. The source of this sequence is a man in his forties or fifties in good health and CMV-seropositive. This sequence joins TRBV5-1 and TRBJ1-5, with D maybe TRBD1 (6 bases). Sequenced: PBMCs. CDR3: CASSLEAAGVNQPQHF. The CDR3 coding sequence is TGCGCCAGCAGCTTGGAGGCGGCAGGGGTCAATCAGCCCCAGCATTTT.